These 28 T cell receptor beta chains share one sample of origin, sequenced in a study of blood T cell repertoires in COVID-19. Profiled with immunoSEQ multiplex PCR; TCRdb holds only in-frame clones, not every one. This table has a few hundred thousand clones, approximately 88% appearing once. What was sequenced was PBMCs or T cells enriched from blood (not recorded which). The origin of the receptors is a man younger than 30 with acute COVID-19.

The chain joins TRBV11-2 to TRBJ2-1, with D hard to call. Trimming took off 5 bases at V and 8 bases at J, with 7 bases between the two ends. The CDR3 contains 11 residues. Per the germline V gene, CDR1 is SGHAT and CDR2 is FQNNGV. The CDR3 DNA follows: TGTGCCAGCAGCCCCCGTGATGAGCAGTTCTTC. It codes for CASSPRDEQFF.

The V and J genes are TRBV5-4 and TRBJ1-2; D is perhaps TRBD1 (6 bases). In germline, CDR1 is SGHNT, CDR2 YYREEE (reference sequence). The V and J ends lost 0 bases and 14 bases respectively, with 23 bases between them. The CDR3 length is 15 residues. CDR3 sequence: CASSLDRDTRLSGTF. In nucleotides, the CDR3 is TGTGCCAGCAGCTTGGACAGGGATACTCGGCTTTCGGGGACCTTC.

This chain uses TRBV15 with TRBJ1-1, with 10 bases lining up with TRBD1. The CDR3 is 15 residues long. From germline, CDR1 is LNHNV and CDR2 YYDKDF (reference sequence). J lost 5 bases, V lost 1 base, and 4 bases had no gene match. The CDR3 here is CATSRVTGGETEAFF. DNA for the CDR3: TGTGCCACCAGCAGAGTGACAGGGGGCGAAACTGAAGCTTTCTTT.

This clone has just one count. The genes are TRBV13 and TRBJ2-7, with D perhaps TRBD2 (6 bases). Between the trimmed V and J ends, which lost 5 bases and 3 bases, there was a span of 17 bases. The CDR3 loop spans 15 amino acids. Germline V gene lookup returns CDR1 PRHDT and CDR2 FYEKMQ (reference sequence). The CDR3 DNA reads as TGTGCCAGCAGCCTTGGGACTTCAGGCCTCTACGAGCAGTACTTC. Protein: CASSLGTSGLYEQYF.

The chain is built from TRBV19 and TRBJ2-3; TRBD2 matches 11 bases. There are 18 residues in the CDR3. Germline V gene data show CDR1 as LNHDA and CDR2 as SQIVND (reference sequence). Germline trimming cut 0 bases from V and 4 bases from J; bases unmatched to any gene: 9. CDR3 nucleotides: TGTGCCAGTAGTATAGATCCCATCGGACTAGCGGGCTCAGATACGCAGTATTTT. Its protein is CASSIDPIGLAGSDTQYF.

The V and J genes are TRBV4-2 and TRBJ2-3, with D possibly matching TRBD2 (5 bases). CDR3 size: 15 residues. Trimming cost V 4 bases and J 2 bases, with 13 bases left between them. Germline assignment: CDR1 LGHNA and CDR2 YNFKEQ. The CDR3 spells CASSLSHLATDTQYF. CDR3 coding DNA: TGTGCCAGCAGCCTCTCCCATCTAGCCACAGATACGCAGTATTTT.

Notes on this clone: No conserved phenylalanine or tryptophan is present at the end of the CDR3, so a read error is the likely explanation. It is unclear where the CDR3 begins or ends on the DNA, so no DNA is shown, and the CDR3 is as TCRdb lists it. The chain joins TRBV4-1 to TRBJ2-2; TRBD2, the table's D call, was not compared with the DNA. The CDR3 has 15 amino acids, counting both end residues. CDR1 and CDR2 (germline): MGHRA, YSYEKL. Here the CDR3 reads CASSQGPLAGGPLTV.

The V and J genes are TRBV3-1 (or the pseudogene TRBV3-2) and TRBJ1-5, with D tentatively TRBD1 (6 bases). The CDR3 has 13 residues. The V gene's germline CDR1 is LGHDT and CDR2 YNNKEL (reference sequence). The CDR3 here is CNKGGVGNQPQHF. The CDR3 DNA is TGTAACAAAGGGGGAGTCGGCAATCAGCCCCAGCATTTT.

The CDR3 is CAWLAKNIQYF. CDR3 sequence (DNA): TGTGCCTGGCTAGCCAAAAACATTCAGTACTTC. The chain uses TRBV2 and TRBJ2-4; no firm D call. Looked up from germline, CDR1 is SNHLY and CDR2 is FYNNEI. There are 11 residues in the CDR3. V was pared by 11 bases and J by 0 bases, with 5 bases between.

The J gene is TRBJ1-4, the V gene TRBV7-9; 10 nucleotides align to TRBD1. Germline lookup yields CDR1 SEHNR and CDR2 FQNEAQ (reference sequence). CDR3 length equals 15 residues. With V trimmed by 5 bases and J by 8 bases, 8 bases remained unmatched. The CDR3 region has the DNA TGTGCCAGCAGCCACGGTGGGACAGGGGAGGAAAAACTGTTTTTT. This translates into CASSHGGTGEEKLFF.

This sequence joins TRBV11-3 and TRBJ1-1; TRBD1 is a possible D gene (5 bases). This CDR3 has 13 residues. Trimming took off 4 bases at V and 4 bases at J, with 10 bases between the two ends. Germline lookup yields CDR1 SGHNT and CDR2 YENEEA. The CDR3 loop reads CASSWGGGTEAFF. CDR3 nucleotide sequence: TGTGCCAGCAGCTGGGGGGGAGGCACTGAAGCTTTCTTT.

The V call is TRBV7-2, the J call TRBJ1-1; TRBD1 matches at 7 bases. The CDR3 runs to 14 residues. With 5 bases clipped from V and 5 bases from J, the junction kept 8 bases outside the gene matches. Germline loops: CDR1 SGHTA, CDR2 FQGNSA. The CDR3 region has the DNA TGTGCCAGCAGCCAATCGGGACAGTGGACTGAAGCTTTCTTT. It is translated as CASSQSGQWTEAFF.

This clone turned up a few times. The chain recombines TRBV6-2 or TRBV6-3 with TRBJ1-6; 9 bases align to TRBD1. This CDR3 is built from 14 residues. The germline V gene encodes CDR1 MNHEY and CDR2 SVGEGT. The J segment lost 9 bases and the V segment lost 6 bases, leaving 6 bases of the junction unmatched. For the CDR3, the DNA is TGTGCCAGCAGCGAACAGGGGGCGCGTTCACCCCTCCACTTT. Protein sequence: CASSEQGARSPLHF.

The genes are TRBV7-9 and TRBJ2-2; 10 nucleotides agree with TRBD2. The V and J ends lost 5 bases and 4 bases, in that order; junction bases with no gene match: 4. Germline V gene data show CDR1 as SEHNR and CDR2 as FQNEAQ (reference sequence). This CDR3 spans 15 amino acids. CDR3 amino acids: CASSTSSGSTGELFF. As DNA, the CDR3 is TGTGCCAGCAGCACATCTAGCGGGAGCACCGGGGAGCTGTTTTTT.

This chain joins TRBV9 and TRBJ1-2, with D unclear. The CDR3 is 10 amino acids. The germline gives CDR1 SGDLS, CDR2 YYNGEE. V lost 7 bases and J 7 bases, leaving 8 bases between the germline ends. CDR3 residues: CASHGSGYTF. In DNA, the CDR3 is TGTGCCAGCCATGGTAGTGGCTACACCTTC.

Notes on this clone: The sample carries other DNA sequences with the same CDR3. This chain links TRBV6-5 with TRBJ1-5; 9 bases align to TRBD1. Germline V gives CDR1 MNHEY, CDR2 SVGAGI. This CDR3 spans 16 amino acids. V trimming: 1 base; J trimming: 5 bases; junction bases outside the gene matches: 6. The CDR3 loop reads CASSYLGTGLDQPQHF. For the CDR3, the DNA is TGTGCCAGCAGTTACTTAGGGACAGGGCTGGATCAGCCCCAGCATTTT.

This sequence joins TRBV6-1 and TRBJ2-7; 7 bases match TRBD1. From germline, CDR1 is MNHNS and CDR2 SASEGT. With 6 bases clipped from V and 4 bases from J, the junction kept 15 bases outside the gene matches. The CDR3 totals 16 residues. CDR3 DNA: TGTGCCAGCAGCGAAACACCTCCGGGACAGTTATACGAGCAGTACTTC. It specifies CASSETPPGQLYEQYF.

This clone was recorded a few times. The rearrangement uses TRBV4-1 and TRBJ1-5; D possibly corresponds to TRBD1 (6 bases). V was cut by 4 bases and J by 7 bases, with 14 bases left in between. The CDR3 is made up of 14 amino acids. The V gene's germline CDR1 is MGHRA and CDR2 YSYEKL. The CDR3: CASSLTGLVQPQHF. For the CDR3, the DNA is TGCGCCAGCAGCCTTACAGGGTTGGTACAGCCCCAGCATTTT.

The chain uses TRBV10-3 and TRBJ1-5; 8 bases are a match to TRBD1. The J segment lost 5 bases and the V segment lost 7 bases, leaving 7 bases of the junction unmatched. This CDR3 region has 14 residues. The germline gives CDR1 ENHRY, CDR2 SYGVKD. The CDR3, as DNA: TGTGCCATCAAGGCGACAGGGGATGATCAGCCCCAGCATTTT. This gives the protein CAIKATGDDQPQHF.

This chain links TRBV3-1 (or the pseudogene TRBV3-2) with TRBJ2-5; the match to TRBD2 covers 8 bases. The J segment lost 4 bases and the V segment lost 6 bases, leaving 10 bases of the junction unmatched. The CDR3 loop spans 15 amino acids. Germline assignment: CDR1 LGHDT and CDR2 YNNKEL (reference sequence). Here the CDR3 reads CASRRRREEGETQYF. In DNA form, the CDR3 reads TGTGCCAGCAGACGAAGGCGGGAGGAAGGAGAGACCCAGTACTTC.

The rearrangement uses TRBV6-6 and TRBJ2-2; 7 nucleotides line up with TRBD2. Per germline, CDR1 MNHNY and CDR2 SVGAGI (reference sequence). V dropped 5 bases and J dropped 5; count of bases not matched to a gene: 5. This CDR3 region has 14 residues. The DNA for the CDR3 is TGTGCCAGCAGTACGACTAGCCCGACCGGGGAGCTGTTTTTT. It yields the protein CASSTTSPTGELFF.

This clone was observed a few times. The rearrangement joins TRBV7-8 to TRBJ1-5; TRBD1 aligns across 7 bases. Germline CDR1 and CDR2: SGHVS and FQNEAQ. The CDR3 contains 15 residues. The V and J ends lost 1 base and 4 bases, in that order; junction bases with no gene match: 4. The DNA of the CDR3 is TGTGCCAGCAGCTTAGAGGTACAGGGGAATCAGCCCCAGCATTTT. Residues: CASSLEVQGNQPQHF.

This sequence joins TRBV9 and TRBJ2-1; TRBD1 matches at 8 bases. The V segment lost 4 bases and the J segment 7 bases; nucleotides outside the gene matches: 7. The CDR3 consists of 14 residues. Germline V gene data show CDR1 as SGDLS and CDR2 as YYNGEE. CDR3 amino acids: CASSPRQGTNEQFF. DNA for the CDR3: TGTGCCAGCAGCCCCCGACAGGGGACGAATGAGCAGTTCTTC. Full variable domain (remainder filled in from reference TRBV9 and TRBJ2-1): DSGVTQTPKHLITATGQRVTLRCSPRSGDLSVYWYQQSLDQGLQFLIQYYNGEERAKGNILERFSAQQFPDLHSELNLSSLELGDSALYFCASSPRQGTNEQFFGPGTRLTVL.

The table lists this clone with a count of one. The genes are TRBV5-1 and TRBJ2-7; TRBD2 agrees at 10 bases. Germline V lookup: CDR1 SGHRS, CDR2 YFSETQ. V was pared by 0 bases and J by 2 bases, with 2 bases of the junction left unmatched. The CDR3 spans 15 residues. CDR3: CASSLELAGTYEQYF. The CDR3 DNA sequence: TGCGCCAGCAGCTTGGAACTAGCGGGGACCTACGAGCAGTACTTC.

V usage is TRBV7-9 and J usage is TRBJ1-3, with 9 bases fitting TRBD1. In germline, CDR1 is SEHNR, CDR2 FQNEAQ (reference sequence). CDR3 length: 16 amino acids. V gave up 4 bases and J gave up 3 bases; unmatched junction bases: 7. The CDR3 region has the DNA TGTGCCAGCAGCTCGAACACAGGGGGCAGTGGAAACACCATATATTTT. Its protein product is CASSSNTGGSGNTIYF.

This clone has a single count. This chain connects TRBV4-1 to TRBJ1-4, with 7 bases identical to TRBD1. Germline assignment: CDR1 MGHRA and CDR2 YSYEKL. The CDR3 is made up of 14 amino acids. V shed 0 bases and J 7 bases; nucleotides not matched to a gene: 2. This CDR3 is CASSQEGGLEKLFF. The CDR3 coding sequence is TGCGCCAGCAGCCAAGAAGGGGGCCTTGAAAAACTGTTTTTT.

The chain combines TRBV10-3 with TRBJ2-5; 9 bases align to TRBD1. Germline-derived CDR1 and CDR2 are ENHRY and SYGVKD. The CDR3 is made up of 14 amino acids. The V segment lost 4 bases and the J segment 5 bases; nucleotides outside the gene matches: 5. CDR3 sequence reads: CAISAGTGGETQYF. CDR3 in DNA: TGTGCCATCAGTGCTGGTACAGGGGGCGAGACCCAGTACTTC.

The chain links TRBV25-1 to TRBJ2-5; 9 bases agree with TRBD2. Germline CDR1 and CDR2: MGHDK and SYGVNS. Losses at the gene ends were 7 bases for V and 5 bases for J; bases not matched to a gene: 11. CDR3 length: 15 amino acids. The CDR3 spells CASTPGGRAEETQYF. In DNA, the CDR3 is TGTGCCAGCACCCCAGGCGGGAGGGCCGAGGAGACCCAGTACTTC.